This T cell receptor beta chain comes out of a study of blood T cell repertoires in COVID-19. Only in-frame clones appear in the TCRdb table, and some are missing; sequencing was by immunoSEQ multiplex PCR. The sample shows some 170,000 clones, over 80% of them seen only once. The V and J ends lost 8 bases and 4 bases respectively, with 14 bases between them. Germline assignment: CDR1 MNHEY and CDR2 SVGAGI. The CDR3 loop spans 13 amino acids. The sample comprised peripheral blood. This sequence was found in a middle-aged woman with COVID-19, enrolled during active disease. The chain employs TRBV6-5 and TRBJ1-2; TRBD1 might be the D (5 bases). The CDR3: CASLRRGAYGYTF. The CDR3 region has the DNA TGTGCCAGCCTTCGGAGGGGCGCCTATGGCTACACCTTC.